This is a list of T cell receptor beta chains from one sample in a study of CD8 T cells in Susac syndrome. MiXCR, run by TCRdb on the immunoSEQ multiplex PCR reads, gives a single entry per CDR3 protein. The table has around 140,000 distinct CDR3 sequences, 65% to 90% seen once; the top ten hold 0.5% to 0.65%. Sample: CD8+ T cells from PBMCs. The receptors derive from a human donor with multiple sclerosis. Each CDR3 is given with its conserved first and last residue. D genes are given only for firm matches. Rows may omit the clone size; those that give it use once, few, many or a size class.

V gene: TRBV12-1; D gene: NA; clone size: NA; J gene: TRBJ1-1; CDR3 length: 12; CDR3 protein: CASSAHHREAFF; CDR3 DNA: TGTGCCAGCAGCGCACATCACCGTGAAGCTTTCTTT
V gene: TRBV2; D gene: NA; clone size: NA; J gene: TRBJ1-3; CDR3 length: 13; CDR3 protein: CASSEVTRNTIYF; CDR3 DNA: TGTGCCAGCAGTGAGGTCACGCGGAACACCATATATTTT
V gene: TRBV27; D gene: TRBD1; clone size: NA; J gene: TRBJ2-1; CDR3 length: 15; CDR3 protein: CASSTPGQGFYEQFF; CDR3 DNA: TGTGCCAGCAGTACGCCGGGACAGGGCTTCTACGAGCAGTTCTTC
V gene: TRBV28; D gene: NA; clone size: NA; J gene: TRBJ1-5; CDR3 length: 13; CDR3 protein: CASSFNPGQPQHF; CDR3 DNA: TGTGCCAGCAGTTTCAATCCAGGGCAGCCCCAGCATTTT
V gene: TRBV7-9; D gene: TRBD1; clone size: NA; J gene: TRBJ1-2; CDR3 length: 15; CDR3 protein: CASSHPYRGPDGYTF; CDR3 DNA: TGTGCCAGCAGCCACCCTTACAGGGGCCCAGATGGCTACACCTTC
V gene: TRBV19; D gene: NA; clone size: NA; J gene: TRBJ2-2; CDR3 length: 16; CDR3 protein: CASKVGGPTNTGELFF; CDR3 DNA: TGTGCCAGTAAGGTCGGCGGACCAACGAACACCGGGGAGCTGTTTTTT
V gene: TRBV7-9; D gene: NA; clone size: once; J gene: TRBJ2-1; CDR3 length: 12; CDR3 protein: CASSSTDNEQFF; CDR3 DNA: TGTGCCAGCAGCTCGACCGACAATGAGCAGTTCTTC
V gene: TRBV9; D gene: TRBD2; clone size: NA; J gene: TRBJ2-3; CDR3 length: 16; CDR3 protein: CASSDSGTRDTDTQYF; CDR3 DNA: TGTGCCAGCAGCGACTCCGGGACTAGGGACACAGATACGCAGTATTTT
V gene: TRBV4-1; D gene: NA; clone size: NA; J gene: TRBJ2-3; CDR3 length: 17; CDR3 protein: CASTSTTLRGRTDTQYF; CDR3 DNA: TGCGCCAGCACGAGTACCACGTTGCGGGGGCGCACAGATACGCAGTATTTT
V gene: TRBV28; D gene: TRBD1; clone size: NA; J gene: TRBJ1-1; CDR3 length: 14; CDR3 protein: CASSQDRVDTEAFF; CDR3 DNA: TGTGCCAGCAGTCAGGACAGGGTTGACACTGAAGCTTTCTTT
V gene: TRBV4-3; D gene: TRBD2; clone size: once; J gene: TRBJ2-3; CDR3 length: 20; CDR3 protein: CASSQDNSGGLAGPTDTQYF; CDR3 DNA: TGCGCCAGCAGCCAAGATAATTCGGGGGGACTAGCGGGCCCCACAGATACGCAGTATTTT
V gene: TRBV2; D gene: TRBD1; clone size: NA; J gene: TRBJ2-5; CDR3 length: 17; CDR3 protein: CASSELNWDRGQETQYF; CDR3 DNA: TGTGCCAGCAGTGAGTTGAATTGGGACAGGGGACAAGAGACCCAGTACTTC
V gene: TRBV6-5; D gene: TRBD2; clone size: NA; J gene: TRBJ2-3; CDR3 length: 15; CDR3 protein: CASSYQAGATDTQYF; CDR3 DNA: TGTGCCAGCAGTTATCAAGCGGGGGCCACAGATACGCAGTATTTT
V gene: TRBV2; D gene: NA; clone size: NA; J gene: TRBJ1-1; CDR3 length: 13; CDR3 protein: CAISTSRGPEAFF; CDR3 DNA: TGTGCCATCTCGACATCCAGAGGCCCTGAAGCTTTCTTT
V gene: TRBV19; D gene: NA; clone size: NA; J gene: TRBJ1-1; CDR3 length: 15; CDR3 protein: CASSESTSGWLEAFF; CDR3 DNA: TGTGCCAGTAGCGAGTCTACCTCTGGGTGGCTCGAAGCTTTCTTT
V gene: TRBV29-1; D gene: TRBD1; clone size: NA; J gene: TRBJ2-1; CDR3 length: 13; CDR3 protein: CSVVPGGANEQFF; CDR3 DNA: TGCAGCGTTGTCCCAGGGGGAGCCAATGAGCAGTTCTTC
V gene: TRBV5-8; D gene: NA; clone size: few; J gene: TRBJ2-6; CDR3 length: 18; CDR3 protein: CASSQPGQLSSGANVLTF; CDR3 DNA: TGTGCCAGCAGCCAGCCGGGACAACTTAGCTCTGGGGCCAACGTCCTGACTTTC
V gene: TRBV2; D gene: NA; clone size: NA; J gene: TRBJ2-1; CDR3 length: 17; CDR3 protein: CASSDRGRGISYNEQFF; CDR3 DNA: TGTGCCAGCAGTGACCGAGGACGGGGAATCTCCTACAATGAGCAGTTCTTC
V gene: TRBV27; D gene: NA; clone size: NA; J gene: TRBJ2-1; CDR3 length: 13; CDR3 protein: CASRLIEVNEQFF; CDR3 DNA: TGTGCCAGCAGACTAATCGAGGTCAATGAGCAGTTCTTC
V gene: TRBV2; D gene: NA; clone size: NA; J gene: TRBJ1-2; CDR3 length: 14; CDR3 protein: CASSEVVGDYGYTF; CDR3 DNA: TGTGCCAGCAGTGAAGTAGTAGGGGACTATGGCTACACCTTC
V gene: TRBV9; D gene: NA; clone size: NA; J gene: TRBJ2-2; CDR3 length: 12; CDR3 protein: CASNSYTGELFF; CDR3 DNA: TGTGCCAGCAACTCTTACACCGGGGAGCTGTTTTTT
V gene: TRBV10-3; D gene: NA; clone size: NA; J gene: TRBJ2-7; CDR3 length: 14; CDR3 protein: CAISTPDNSYEQYF; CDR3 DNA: TGTGCCATCAGTACCCCCGACAACTCCTACGAGCAGTACTTC
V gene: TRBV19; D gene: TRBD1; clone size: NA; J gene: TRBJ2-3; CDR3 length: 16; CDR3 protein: CASSPLQDREADTQYF; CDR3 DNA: TGTGCCAGTAGTCCCCTCCAAGACAGGGAAGCAGATACGCAGTATTTT
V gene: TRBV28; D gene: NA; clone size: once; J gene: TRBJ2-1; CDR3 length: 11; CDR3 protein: CASVYYNEQFF; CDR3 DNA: TGTGCCAGCGTTTACTACAATGAGCAGTTCTTC
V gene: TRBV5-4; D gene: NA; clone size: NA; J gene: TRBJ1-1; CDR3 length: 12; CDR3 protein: CASSSGQPTAFF; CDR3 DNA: TGTGCCAGCAGCTCGGGTCAACCCACGGCTTTCTTT
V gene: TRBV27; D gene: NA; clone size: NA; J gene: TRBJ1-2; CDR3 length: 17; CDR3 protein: CASSLSRFDGGWYGYTF; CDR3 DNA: TGTGCCAGCAGTTTATCGAGGTTCGACGGGGGTTGGTATGGCTACACCTTC
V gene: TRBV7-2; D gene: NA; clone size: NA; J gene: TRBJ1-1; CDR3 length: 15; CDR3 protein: CASSIHRSVNTEAFF; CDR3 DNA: TGTGCCAGCAGCATCCACAGGAGTGTGAACACTGAAGCTTTCTTT
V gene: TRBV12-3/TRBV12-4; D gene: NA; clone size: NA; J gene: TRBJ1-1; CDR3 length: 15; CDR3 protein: CASSRRDTVNTEAFF; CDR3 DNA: TGTGCCAGCAGCCGAAGGGACACCGTGAACACTGAAGCTTTCTTT
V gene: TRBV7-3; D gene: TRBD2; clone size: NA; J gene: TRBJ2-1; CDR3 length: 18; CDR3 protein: CASSQGLAGAGGYNEQFF; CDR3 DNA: TGTGCCAGCAGCCAGGGACTAGCGGGAGCTGGGGGGTACAATGAGCAGTTCTTC
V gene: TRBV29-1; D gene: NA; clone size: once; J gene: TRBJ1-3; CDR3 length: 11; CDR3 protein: CSVEAGNTIYF; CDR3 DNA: TGCAGCGTTGAGGCTGGAAACACCATATATTTT
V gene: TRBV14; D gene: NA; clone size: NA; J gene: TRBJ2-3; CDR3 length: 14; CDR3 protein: CASSQEDYTDTQYF; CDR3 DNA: TGTGCCAGCAGCCAAGAAGACTACACAGATACGCAGTATTTT
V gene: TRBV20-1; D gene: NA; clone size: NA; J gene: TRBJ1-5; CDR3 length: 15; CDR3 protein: CSARGMGPENQPQHF; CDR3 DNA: TGCAGTGCTAGGGGGATGGGGCCTGAAAATCAGCCCCAGCATTTT
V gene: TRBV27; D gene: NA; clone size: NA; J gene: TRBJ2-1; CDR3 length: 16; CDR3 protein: CASTTRGERVYNEQFF; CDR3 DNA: TGTGCCAGCACCACCCGAGGGGAGAGGGTCTACAATGAGCAGTTCTTC
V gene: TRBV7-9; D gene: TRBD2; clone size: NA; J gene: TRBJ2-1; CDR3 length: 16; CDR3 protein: CASSLRLAGAPNEQFF; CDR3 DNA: TGTGCCAGCAGCCTTCGCCTAGCGGGAGCTCCGAATGAGCAGTTCTTC
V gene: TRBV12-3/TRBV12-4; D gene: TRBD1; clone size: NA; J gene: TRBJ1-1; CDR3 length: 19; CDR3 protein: CASSPYVFRNRGGNTEAFF; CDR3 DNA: TGTGCCAGCAGTCCATACGTATTCCGGAACAGGGGGGGAAATACTGAAGCTTTCTTT
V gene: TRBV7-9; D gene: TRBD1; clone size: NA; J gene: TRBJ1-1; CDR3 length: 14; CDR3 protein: CASSSDREVREAFF; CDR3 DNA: TGTGCCAGCAGCAGCGACAGGGAGGTTCGAGAAGCTTTCTTT
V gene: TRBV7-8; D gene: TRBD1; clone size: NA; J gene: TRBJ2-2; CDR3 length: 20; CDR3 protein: CASSLVSGQAPLMNTGELFF; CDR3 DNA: TGTGCCAGCAGCTTAGTGTCAGGACAGGCTCCTCTCATGAACACCGGGGAGCTGTTTTTT
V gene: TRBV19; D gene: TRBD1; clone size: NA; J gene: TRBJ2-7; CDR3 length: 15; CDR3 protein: CASSNRDSGVYEQYF; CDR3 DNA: TGTGCCAGTAGTAACCGGGACAGCGGCGTCTACGAGCAGTACTTC
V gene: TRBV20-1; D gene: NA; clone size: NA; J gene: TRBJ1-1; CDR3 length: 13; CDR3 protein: CGARLAGNTEAFF; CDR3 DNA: TGCGGTGCTAGGCTAGCGGGAAACACTGAAGCTTTCTTT
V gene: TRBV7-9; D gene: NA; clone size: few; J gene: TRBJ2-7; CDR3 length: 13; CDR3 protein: CASSLGGGDEQYF; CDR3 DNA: TGTGCCAGCAGCTTAGGTGGCGGGGACGAGCAGTACTTC
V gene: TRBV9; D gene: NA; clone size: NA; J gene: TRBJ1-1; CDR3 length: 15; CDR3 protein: CASSVGEIPNTEAFF; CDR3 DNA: TGTGCCAGCAGCGTAGGTGAAATCCCAAACACTGAAGCTTTCTTT